This T cell receptor beta chain appears in the sequencing data of a study of blood T cell repertoires in COVID-19. The wider study: Sites across the United States, Italy and Spain contributed samples from acute and convalescent COVID-19. PBMCs, B-cell-depleted T cells, or T cells provided the cDNA or gDNA that made up the material.

Under the authors' procedure: Amplified reference gene primers provided the basis for estimating nucleated cell counts. Here immunoSEQ multiplex PCR was the method, and the copy in TCRdb shows in-frame clones only, minus some. That table supplies the V and J calls and clone size; D and trimming were determined from the DNA. This table holds about 56,000 clones, approximately 84% found once. Germline loops: CDR1 SGHTA, CDR2 FQGTGA. Trimming cost V 5 bases and J 4 bases, with 12 bases left between them. The CDR3 extends over 14 amino acids. The TCR comes from a man aged 55 to 69 with COVID-19, enrolled during active disease. The sample taken for sequencing was peripheral blood. This sequence joins TRBV7-3 and TRBJ1-3; D uncertain. CDR3 sequence (DNA): TGTGCCAGCAGCCTAGGAGGTTTCGGAAACACCATATATTTT. This gives the protein CASSLGGFGNTIYF. Full variable domain (missing parts from reference TRBV7-3 and TRBJ1-3): GAGVSQTPSNKVTEKGKYVELRCDPISGHTALYWYRQSLGQGPEFLIYFQGTGAADDSGLPNDRFFAVRPEGSVSTLKIQRTERGDSAVYLCASSLGGFGNTIYFGEGSWLTVV.